The source of this T cell receptor beta chain is a study of post-analysis software for immune sequencing data. Study as a whole: Recorded subtypes: relapsing-remitting, secondary progressive, progressive-relapsing; some patients unannotated.

cDNA libraries for TCR beta contained unique molecular identifiers. Around 500,000 cDNA molecules came from approximately 1 to 10 million T cells. Each CDR3 protein gets one entry after TCRdb re-called the PCR reads with MiXCR. The top ten clones hold around 11% of a sample with hundreds of thousands of distinct CDR3 sequences, 59% of them seen once. Per germline, CDR1 WNHNN and CDR2 SYGVQD (reference sequence). This CDR3 has 14 residues. Findings and caveats of the study: Batch-mates among the samples co-clustered strongly by F measure. A handful of TRBV segments, including TRBV5-6, TRBV5-1 and TRBV20-1, were more frequent in patients than controls. There was significantly lower normalized Chao1 diversity in multiple sclerosis patients than in controls.

A word on this clonotype: Antigen: not known.

The receptor comes from a girl aged 2 to 9 with multiple sclerosis. The sample was blood. The V and J genes are TRBV10-1 and TRBJ2-7; TRBD2 aligns across 7 bases. The DNA end is a closer match to TRBJ2-5, so the J assignment may be wrong. CDR3: CASSVGSGGETQYF. CDR3 coding DNA: TGCGCCAGCAGTGTAGGGTCGGGAGGAGAGACCCAGTACTTC.